This T cell receptor beta chain was observed in a study of CD8 T cells in Susac syndrome. Sequencing of TCR beta, carried out with a high-throughput approach, was applied to CD8+ and CD4+ T cells from the blood. Random hexamers primed reverse transcription of about 0.45 to 1 ug RNA. The CDR3 of TCR beta was amplified by immunoSEQ multiplex PCR across 54 Vbeta and 13 Jbeta. TCRdb re-called the immunoSEQ multiplex PCR reads through MiXCR, storing one row per CDR3 protein. This table has some 300,000 distinct CDR3 sequences, 75% to 90% appearing once. The ends were cut back, 2 bases at V and 3 bases at J, with 8 bases in the middle. Germline-derived CDR1 and CDR2 are SGHTA and FQGNSA. The CDR3 is 14 residues long.

V is TRBV7-2 and J is TRBJ2-1; D remains ambiguous. This clonotype was obtained from a human donor with multiple sclerosis. Material: CD8+ T cells from PBMCs. The CDR3 loop reads CASSLLPRYNEQFF. In DNA form, the CDR3 reads TGTGCCAGCAGCTTACTACCGCGCTACAATGAGCAGTTCTTC.